The source of this TCR beta chain is a study of cytomegalovirus exposure and HLA in healthy donors. PCR was performed using 60 Vbeta and 13 Jbeta primers. The data were produced by immunoSEQ multiplex PCR, yet TCRdb's version contains in-frame clones alone and is incomplete. The table counts around 100,000 clones; 3.5% lies in the top ten. Whole-study findings and limits: TRBV6-2, TRBV6-3 and other indistinguishable V segments were excluded. Later analysis showed most CMV-associated TCR beta chains appearing HLA-restricted.

This CDR3 region has 12 residues. V was pared by 7 bases and J by 11 bases, with 12 bases of the junction left unmatched. Germline-derived CDR1 and CDR2 are SQVTM and ANQGSEA. Worth noting for this clone: Its specificity is not known.

V usage is TRBV29-1 and J usage is TRBJ2-5; the match to TRBD1 covers 8 bases. Source material: PBMCs. This sequence originates from a middle-aged man in good health and CMV-seronegative. CDR3 sequence: CSGRHPQGEQYF. Here the CDR3 DNA reads TGCAGCGGCCGGCATCCACAGGGGGAGCAGTACTTC.